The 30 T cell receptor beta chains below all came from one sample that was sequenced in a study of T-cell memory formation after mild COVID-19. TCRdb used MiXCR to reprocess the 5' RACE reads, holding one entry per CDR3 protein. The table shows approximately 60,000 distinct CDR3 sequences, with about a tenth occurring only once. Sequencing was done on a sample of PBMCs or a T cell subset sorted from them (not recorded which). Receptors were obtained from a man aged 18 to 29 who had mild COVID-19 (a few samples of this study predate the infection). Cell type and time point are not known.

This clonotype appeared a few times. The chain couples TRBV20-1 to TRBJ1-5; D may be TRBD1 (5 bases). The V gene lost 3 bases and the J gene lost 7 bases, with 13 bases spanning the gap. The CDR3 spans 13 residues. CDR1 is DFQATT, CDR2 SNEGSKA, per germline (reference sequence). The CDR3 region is CSASSRVGQPQHF. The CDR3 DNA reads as TGCAGTGCTAGTAGCAGGGTTGGGCAGCCCCAGCATTTT.

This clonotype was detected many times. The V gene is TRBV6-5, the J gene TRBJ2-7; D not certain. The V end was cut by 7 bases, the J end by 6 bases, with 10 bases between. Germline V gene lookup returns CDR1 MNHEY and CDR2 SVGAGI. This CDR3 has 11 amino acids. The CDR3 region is CASTEGREQYF. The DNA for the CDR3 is TGTGCCAGCACGGAAGGGCGCGAGCAGTACTTC.

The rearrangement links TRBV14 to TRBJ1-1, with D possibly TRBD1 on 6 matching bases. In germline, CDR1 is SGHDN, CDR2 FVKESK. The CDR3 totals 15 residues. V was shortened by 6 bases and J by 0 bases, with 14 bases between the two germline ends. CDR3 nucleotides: TGTGCCAGCAGTCCGACAGGAAAAATGAACACTGAAGCTTTCTTT. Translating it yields CASSPTGKMNTEAFF.

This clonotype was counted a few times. For the CDR3, the DNA is TGTGCCAGCAGCTTGAGAGGACAGGGGTGGAGTTCACCCCTCCACTTT. Encoded protein: CASSLRGQGWSSPLHF. The chain employs TRBV7-9 and TRBJ1-6, with 9 bases aligning to TRBD1. The CDR3 is 16 amino acids. Germline V CDR1 and CDR2: SEHNR, FQNEAQ (reference sequence). With 3 bases clipped from V and 9 bases from J, the junction kept 9 bases outside the gene matches.

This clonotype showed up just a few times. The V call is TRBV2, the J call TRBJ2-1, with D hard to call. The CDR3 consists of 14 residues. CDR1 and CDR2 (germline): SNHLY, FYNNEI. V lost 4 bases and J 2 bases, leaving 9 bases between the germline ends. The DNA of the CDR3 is TGTGCCAGCAGTGTGACTCCCACCTACAATGAGCAGTTCTTC. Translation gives CASSVTPTYNEQFF.

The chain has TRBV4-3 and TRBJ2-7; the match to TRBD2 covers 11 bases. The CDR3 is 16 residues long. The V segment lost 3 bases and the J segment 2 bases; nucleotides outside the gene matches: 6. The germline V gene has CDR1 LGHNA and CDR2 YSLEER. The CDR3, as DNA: TGCGCCAGCAGCCAGGGTCTAGCGGGGGGACCCTACGAGCAGTACTTC. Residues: CASSQGLAGGPYEQYF.

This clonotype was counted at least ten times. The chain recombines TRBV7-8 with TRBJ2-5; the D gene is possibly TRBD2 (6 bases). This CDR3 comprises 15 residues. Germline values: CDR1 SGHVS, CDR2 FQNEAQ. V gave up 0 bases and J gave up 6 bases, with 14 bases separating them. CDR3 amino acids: CASSLASSGGKTQYF. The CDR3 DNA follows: TGTGCCAGCAGCTTAGCCAGCTCTGGGGGGAAGACCCAGTACTTC.

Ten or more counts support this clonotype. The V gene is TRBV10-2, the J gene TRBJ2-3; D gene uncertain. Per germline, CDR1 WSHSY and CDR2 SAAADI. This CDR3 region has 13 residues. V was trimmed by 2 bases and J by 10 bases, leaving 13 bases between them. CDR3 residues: CASSEDQRFSQYF. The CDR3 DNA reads TGCGCCAGCAGTGAGGACCAGCGCTTTTCGCAGTATTTT.

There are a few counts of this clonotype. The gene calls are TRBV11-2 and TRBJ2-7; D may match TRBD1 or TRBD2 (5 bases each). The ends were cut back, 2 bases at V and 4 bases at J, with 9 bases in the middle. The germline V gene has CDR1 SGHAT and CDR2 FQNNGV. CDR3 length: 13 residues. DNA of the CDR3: TGTGCCAGCAGCTTACCAGGGAGTTACGAGCAGTACTTC. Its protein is CASSLPGSYEQYF. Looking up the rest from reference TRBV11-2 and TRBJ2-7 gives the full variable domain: EAGVAQSPRYKIIEKRQSVAFWCNPISGHATLYWYQQILGQGPKLLIQFQNNGVVDDSQLPKDRFSAERLKGVDSTLKIQPAKLEDSAVYLCASSLPGSYEQYFGPGTRLTVT.

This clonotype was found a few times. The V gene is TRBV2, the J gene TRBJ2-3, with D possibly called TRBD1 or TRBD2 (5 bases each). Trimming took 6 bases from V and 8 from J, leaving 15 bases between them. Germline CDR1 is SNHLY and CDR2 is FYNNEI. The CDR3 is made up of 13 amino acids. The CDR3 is CASRGESRSTQYF. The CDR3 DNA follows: TGTGCCAGCAGGGGGGAAAGCAGGAGTACGCAGTATTTT.

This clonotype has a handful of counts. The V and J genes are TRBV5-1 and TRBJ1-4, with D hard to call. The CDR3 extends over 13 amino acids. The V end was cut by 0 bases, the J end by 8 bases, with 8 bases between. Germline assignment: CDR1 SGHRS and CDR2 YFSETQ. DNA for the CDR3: TGCGCCAGCAGCTTGGATCATCAGGAAAAACTGTTTTTT. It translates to CASSLDHQEKLFF.

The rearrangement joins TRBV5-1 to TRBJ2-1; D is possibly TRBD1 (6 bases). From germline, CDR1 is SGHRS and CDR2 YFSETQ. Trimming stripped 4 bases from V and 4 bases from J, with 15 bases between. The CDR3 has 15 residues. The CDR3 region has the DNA TGCGCCAGCAGCCTATTCGGGACACAGTACAATGAGCAGTTCTTC. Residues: CASSLFGTQYNEQFF.

The CDR3 spells CASSLRTGGTEAFF. The DNA of the CDR3 is TGTGCCAGCAGTCTTAGGACAGGGGGGACTGAAGCTTTCTTT. The chain recombines TRBV28 with TRBJ1-1; 10 bases align to TRBD1. The CDR3 is 14 amino acids. The J segment lost 5 bases and the V segment lost 5 bases, leaving 5 bases of the junction unmatched. Germline CDR1 and CDR2: MDHEN and SYDVKM.

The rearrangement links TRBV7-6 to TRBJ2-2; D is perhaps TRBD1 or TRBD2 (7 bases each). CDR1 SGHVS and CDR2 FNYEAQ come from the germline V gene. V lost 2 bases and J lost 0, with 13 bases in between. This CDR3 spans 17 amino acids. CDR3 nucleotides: TGTGCCAGCAGCTTACGCGGGGGACAGACGAACACCGGGGAGCTGTTTTTT. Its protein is CASSLRGGQTNTGELFF.

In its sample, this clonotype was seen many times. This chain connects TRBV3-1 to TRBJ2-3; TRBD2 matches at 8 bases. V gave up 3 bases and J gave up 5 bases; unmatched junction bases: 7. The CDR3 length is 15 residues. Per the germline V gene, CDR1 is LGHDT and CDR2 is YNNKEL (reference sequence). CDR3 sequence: CASSHSSGGGDTQYF. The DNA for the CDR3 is TGTGCCAGCAGCCATAGCAGCGGGGGTGGAGATACGCAGTATTTT.

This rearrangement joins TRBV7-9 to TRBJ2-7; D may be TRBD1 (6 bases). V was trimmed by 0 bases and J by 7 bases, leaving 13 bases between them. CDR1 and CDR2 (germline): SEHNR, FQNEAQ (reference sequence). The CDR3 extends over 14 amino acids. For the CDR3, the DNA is TGTGCCAGCAGCTTAGCGGGGGCCGAGGGGGAGCAGTACTTC. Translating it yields CASSLAGAEGEQYF.

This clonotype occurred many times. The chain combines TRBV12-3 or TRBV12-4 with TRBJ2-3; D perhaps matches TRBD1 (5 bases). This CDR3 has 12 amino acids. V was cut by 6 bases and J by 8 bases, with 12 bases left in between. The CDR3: CASSLQAATQYF. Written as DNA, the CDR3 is TGTGCCAGCAGCTTACAGGCTGCTACGCAGTATTTT.

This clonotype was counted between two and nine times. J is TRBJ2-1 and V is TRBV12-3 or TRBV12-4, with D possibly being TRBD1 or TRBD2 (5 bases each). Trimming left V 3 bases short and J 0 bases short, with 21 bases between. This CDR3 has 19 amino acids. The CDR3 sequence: CASSLWLGRAGNSYNEQFF. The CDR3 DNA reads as TGTGCCAGCAGTTTGTGGTTGGGGCGGGCCGGTAACTCCTACAATGAGCAGTTCTTC.

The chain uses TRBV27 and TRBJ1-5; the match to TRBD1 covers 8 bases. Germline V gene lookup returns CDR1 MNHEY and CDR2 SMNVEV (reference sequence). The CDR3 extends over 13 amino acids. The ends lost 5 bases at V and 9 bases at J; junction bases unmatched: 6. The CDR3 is CASSVDRARPQHF. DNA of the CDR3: TGTGCCAGCAGTGTGGACAGGGCGCGGCCCCAGCATTTT.

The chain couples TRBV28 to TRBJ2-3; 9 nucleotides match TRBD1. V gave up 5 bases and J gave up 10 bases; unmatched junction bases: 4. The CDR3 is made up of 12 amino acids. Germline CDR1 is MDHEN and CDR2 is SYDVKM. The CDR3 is CASSPQGAAQYF. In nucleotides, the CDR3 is TGTGCCAGCAGTCCACAGGGGGCGGCGCAGTATTTT.

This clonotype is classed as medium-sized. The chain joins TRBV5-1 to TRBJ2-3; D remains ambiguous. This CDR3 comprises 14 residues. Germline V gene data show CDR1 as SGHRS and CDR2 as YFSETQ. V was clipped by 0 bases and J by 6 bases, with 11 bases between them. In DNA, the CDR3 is TGCGCCAGCAGCTTGGGAATCTCCCAGGATACGCAGTATTTT. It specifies CASSLGISQDTQYF.

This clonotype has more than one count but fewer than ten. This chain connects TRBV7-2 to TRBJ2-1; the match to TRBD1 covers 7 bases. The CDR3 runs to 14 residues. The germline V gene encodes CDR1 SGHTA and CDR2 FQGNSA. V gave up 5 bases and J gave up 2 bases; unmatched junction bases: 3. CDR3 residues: CASSPGTAYNEQFF. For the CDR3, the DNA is TGTGCCAGCAGCCCAGGGACAGCCTACAATGAGCAGTTCTTC.

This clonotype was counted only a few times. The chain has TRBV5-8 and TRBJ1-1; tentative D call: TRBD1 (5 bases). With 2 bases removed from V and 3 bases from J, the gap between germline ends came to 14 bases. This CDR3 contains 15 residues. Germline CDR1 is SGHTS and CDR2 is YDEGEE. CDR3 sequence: CASSFFVGGYTEAFF. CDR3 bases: TGTGCCAGCAGCTTTTTCGTTGGGGGGTACACTGAAGCTTTCTTT.

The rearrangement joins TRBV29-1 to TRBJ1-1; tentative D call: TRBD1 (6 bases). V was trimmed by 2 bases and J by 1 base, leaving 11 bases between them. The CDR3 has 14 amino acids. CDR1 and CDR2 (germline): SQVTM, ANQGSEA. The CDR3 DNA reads TGCAGCGTTGAACCGGGGGCGGGGAACACTGAAGCTTTCTTT. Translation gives CSVEPGAGNTEAFF.

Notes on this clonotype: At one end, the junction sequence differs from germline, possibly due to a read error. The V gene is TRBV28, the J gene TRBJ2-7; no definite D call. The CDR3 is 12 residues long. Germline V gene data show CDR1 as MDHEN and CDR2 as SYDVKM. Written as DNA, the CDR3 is TGTGCCACCAGTGGCCACCGGTACGAGCAGTACTTC. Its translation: CATSGHRYEQYF.

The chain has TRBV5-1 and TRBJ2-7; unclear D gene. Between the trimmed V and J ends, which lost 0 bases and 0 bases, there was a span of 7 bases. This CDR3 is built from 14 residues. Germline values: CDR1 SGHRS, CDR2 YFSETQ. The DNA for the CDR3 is TGCGCCAGCAGCTTGGCCGGAAGCTCCTACGAGCAGTACTTC. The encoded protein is CASSLAGSSYEQYF.

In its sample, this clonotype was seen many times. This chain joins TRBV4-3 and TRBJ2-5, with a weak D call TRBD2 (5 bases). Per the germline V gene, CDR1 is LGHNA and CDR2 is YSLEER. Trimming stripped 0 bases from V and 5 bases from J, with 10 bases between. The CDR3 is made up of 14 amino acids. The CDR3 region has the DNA TGCGCCAGCAGCCAAGATCGGGATAGGGAGACCCAGTACTTC. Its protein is CASSQDRDRETQYF.

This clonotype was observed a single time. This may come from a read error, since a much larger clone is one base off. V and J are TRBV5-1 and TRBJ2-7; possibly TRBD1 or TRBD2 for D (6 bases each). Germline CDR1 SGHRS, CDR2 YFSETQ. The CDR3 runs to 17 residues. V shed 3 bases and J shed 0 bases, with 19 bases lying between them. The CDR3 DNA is TGCGCCAGCAGCTCTGTAGGGGGGCCCACCGCCTCCTACGAGCAGTACTTC. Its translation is CASSSVGGPTASYEQYF.

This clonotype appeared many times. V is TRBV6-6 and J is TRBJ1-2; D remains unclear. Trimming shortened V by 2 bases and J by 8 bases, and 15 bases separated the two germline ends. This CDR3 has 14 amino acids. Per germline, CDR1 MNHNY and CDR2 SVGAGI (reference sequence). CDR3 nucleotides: TGTGCCAGCAGTTACCCGGACGACCTGGGCGGCTACACCTTC. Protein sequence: CASSYPDDLGGYTF.

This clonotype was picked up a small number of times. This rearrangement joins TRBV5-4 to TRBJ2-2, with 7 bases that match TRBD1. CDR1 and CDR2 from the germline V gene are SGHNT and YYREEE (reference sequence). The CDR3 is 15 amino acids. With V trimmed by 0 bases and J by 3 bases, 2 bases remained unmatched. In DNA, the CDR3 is TGTGCCAGCAGCTTGGTTGGGACAGACACCGGGGAGCTGTTTTTT. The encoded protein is CASSLVGTDTGELFF.